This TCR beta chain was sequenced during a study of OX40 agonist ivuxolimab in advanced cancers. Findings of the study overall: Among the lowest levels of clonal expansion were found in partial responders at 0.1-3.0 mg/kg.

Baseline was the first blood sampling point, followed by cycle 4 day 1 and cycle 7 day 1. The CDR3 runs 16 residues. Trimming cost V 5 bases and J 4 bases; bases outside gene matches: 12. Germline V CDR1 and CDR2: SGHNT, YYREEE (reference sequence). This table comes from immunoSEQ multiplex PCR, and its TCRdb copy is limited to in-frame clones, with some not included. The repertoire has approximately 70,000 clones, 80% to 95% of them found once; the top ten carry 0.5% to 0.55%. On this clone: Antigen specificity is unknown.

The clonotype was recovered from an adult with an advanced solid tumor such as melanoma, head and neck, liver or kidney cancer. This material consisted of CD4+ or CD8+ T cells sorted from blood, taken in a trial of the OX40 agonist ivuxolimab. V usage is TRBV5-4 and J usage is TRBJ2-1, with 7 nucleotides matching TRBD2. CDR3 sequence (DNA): TGTGCCAGCAGTAAACCCGGGACTACGACGTACAATGAGCAGTTCTTC. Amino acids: CASSKPGTTTYNEQFF.